This T cell receptor (beta chain) was captured in a study of PD-1 blockade in classical Hodgkin lymphoma. Background on the study: Patients in the cohort were put on intravenous nivolumab, 3 mg/kg every 2 weeks. Study results and caveats: It was CD4+ TCR diversity, not CD8+, that rose significantly by C4D1. Complete responders started with a diversity level that resembled newly diagnosed patients at baseline. Any patient who commenced nivolumab under 1 year after ASCT was excluded.

Noted time point: cycle 4 day 1 (C4D1), after about 6 weeks of nivolumab. Exposure to brentuximab vedotin varied, and each patient had relapsed following autologous stem cell transplantation. Thawed PBMCs underwent magnetic negative selection to yield purified CD4+ T cells. A remark on this clone: Antigen specificity is unknown.

The protocol was immunoSEQ multiplex PCR, while the TCRdb copy is restricted to in-frame clones and leaves out a portion. Altogether around 18,000 clones are present, around 80% being singletons, with the ten largest covering 2% to 2.5%. The CDR3 extends over 17 amino acids. J gave up 6 bases and V 5 bases, and 13 bases lay outside the gene matches. Germline CDR1 and CDR2: SEHNR and FQNEAQ (reference sequence). This chain joins TRBV7-9 and TRBJ2-1; 10 nucleotides align to TRBD2. The sequencing used CD4+ T cells from blood, collected before the fourth cycle of nivolumab. The origin of this receptor is a human donor with classical Hodgkin lymphoma. CDR3 DNA sequence: TGTGCCAGCAGCCCCATTATGAAGCGGGAGGGCCTCAATGAGCAGTTCTTC. Protein: CASSPIMKREGLNEQFF.